These 12 T cell receptor beta chains were all obtained from the same sample, sequenced in a study of cytomegalovirus exposure and HLA in healthy donors. Some clones are missing from TCRdb's copy, which holds only in-frame ones; the method was immunoSEQ multiplex PCR. Among 120,000 or so clones listed, around nine tenths were seen once. Material for sequencing was PBMCs. The receptors were gathered from a woman in her late teens or twenties in good health and CMV-seronegative.

The J gene is TRBJ2-7, the V gene TRBV7-9; TRBD2 matches 13 bases. CDR3 length equals 18 residues. V trimming: 5 bases; J trimming: 5 bases; junction bases outside the gene matches: 15. Germline assignment: CDR1 SEHNR and CDR2 FQNEAQ (reference sequence). CDR3 residues: CASSAWTSGSSIFNEQYF. CDR3 in DNA: TGTGCCAGCAGCGCCTGGACTAGCGGGAGTTCCATTTTCAACGAGCAGTACTTC.

This chain links TRBV5-4 with TRBJ2-5; 8 nucleotides line up with TRBD2. Germline CDR1 is SGHNT and CDR2 is YYREEE (reference sequence). The CDR3 has 14 residues. The trim removed 0 bases at V and 2 bases at J, leaving 0 bases unmatched. In nucleotides, the CDR3 is TGTGCCAGCAGCTTGGGCGGGGGGCAAGAGACCCAGTACTTC. It encodes CASSLGGGQETQYF.

The rearrangement links TRBV4-3 to TRBJ2-1; tentative D call: TRBD2 (6 bases). V lost 1 base to trimming and J lost 15 bases, with 19 bases between them. The CDR3 spans 14 residues. Per germline, CDR1 LGHNA and CDR2 YSLEER. The CDR3 sequence is CASSQGVGRQSRFF. The CDR3 bases are TGCGCCAGCAGCCAAGGGGTAGGGAGGCAGTCCAGGTTCTTC.

The rearrangement links TRBV7-9 to TRBJ2-2; the match to TRBD2 covers 10 bases. V was pared by 5 bases and J by 3 bases, with 15 bases of the junction left unmatched. From germline, CDR1 is SEHNR and CDR2 FQNEAQ (reference sequence). CDR3 length: 19 residues. CDR3 sequence (DNA): TGTGCCAGCAGCGGCCGAGGGCTAGCGGGAGTCTCTTACACCGGGGAGCTGTTTTTT. Residues: CASSGRGLAGVSYTGELFF.

The chain has TRBV5-1 and TRBJ2-5, with 8 nucleotides matching TRBD1. V dropped 5 bases and J dropped 4; count of bases not matched to a gene: 4. This CDR3 has 13 amino acids. Germline CDR1 and CDR2: SGHRS and YFSETQ. For the CDR3, the DNA is TGCGCCAGCAGAAACAGGGGGAGAGAGACCCAGTACTTC. Its translation is CASRNRGRETQYF.

The V gene is TRBV19, the J gene TRBJ2-7, with TRBD1 matching over 8 bases. The ends lost 5 bases at V and 4 bases at J; junction bases unmatched: 13. Germline CDR1 LNHDA, CDR2 SQIVND (reference sequence). The CDR3 length is 16 residues. CDR3 DNA: TGTGCCAGTAGTCCCCGACAGGGGAAAAGACTTTACGAGCAGTACTTC. This codes for CASSPRQGKRLYEQYF. Based on the CDR3 plus reference TRBV19 and TRBJ2-7, the full variable domain is DGGITQSPKYLFRKEGQNVTLSCEQNLNHDAMYWYRQDPGQGLRLIYYSQIVNDFQKGDIAEGYSVSREKKESFPLTVTSAQKNPTAFYLCASSPRQGKRLYEQYFGPGTRLTVT.

This chain uses TRBV28 with TRBJ2-5; D remains unclear. The germline V gene has CDR1 MDHEN and CDR2 SYDVKM. This CDR3 has 15 amino acids. Trimming shortened V by 1 base and J by 5 bases, and 14 bases separated the two germline ends. For the CDR3, the DNA is TGTGCCAGCAGTTTATCGCCAGGCATCCGGGAGACCCAGTACTTC. It specifies CASSLSPGIRETQYF.

The CDR3 DNA reads TGTGCCAGCACTCTGATGTCGGGGAACACTGAAGCTTTCTTT. Translated, it gives CASTLMSGNTEAFF. The chain employs TRBV2 and TRBJ1-1; D gene unclear. The CDR3 contains 14 residues. Germline CDR1 and CDR2: SNHLY and FYNNEI. The germline V and J ends were trimmed by 7 bases and 1 base, with 13 bases remaining between them.

This clone was seen just once. This chain joins TRBV7-9 and TRBJ2-1, with 7 bases lining up with TRBD2. The V and J ends lost 1 base and 6 bases, in that order; junction bases with no gene match: 6. Germline V lookup: CDR1 SEHNR, CDR2 FQNEAQ (reference sequence). The CDR3 length is 15 residues. The CDR3 nucleotides read TGTGCCAGCAGCTTAGTGGGAGGGGTACCCAATGAGCAGTTCTTC. Translated: CASSLVGGVPNEQFF.

This chain connects TRBV5-6 to TRBJ2-2, with 7 nucleotides matching TRBD1. Germline-derived CDR1 and CDR2 are SGHDT and YYEEEE. Trimming removed 2 bases from V and 4 bases from J; junction bases left unmatched: 5. The CDR3 extends over 15 amino acids. Here the CDR3 DNA reads TGTGCCAGCAGCTTAACAGGGGTCCTCACCGGGGAGCTGTTTTTT. This encodes CASSLTGVLTGELFF.

In its sample, this clone was seen a few times. The CDR3 loop reads CASRRLGGNYGYTF. The CDR3 DNA is TGTGCCAGCAGGAGGTTAGGGGGTAACTATGGCTACACCTTC. This chain uses TRBV2 with TRBJ1-2; possible D gene TRBD1, 6 bases. CDR3 size: 14 residues. Germline CDR1 and CDR2: SNHLY and FYNNEI. V was shortened by 6 bases and J by 1 base, with 12 bases between the two germline ends.

The chain combines TRBV5-1 with TRBJ1-4; 11 bases are a match to TRBD1. The CDR3 totals 13 residues. Germline V CDR1 and CDR2: SGHRS, YFSETQ. The J segment lost 11 bases and the V segment lost 3 bases, leaving 3 bases of the junction unmatched. Here the CDR3 DNA reads TGCGCCAGCAGCTCGGGGACAGGGGGGAAACTGTTTTTT. Encoded protein: CASSSGTGGKLFF.